Below, 9 T cell receptor beta chains from the same sample are listed, as sequenced in a study of cytotoxic CD8 clonotypes in ibrutinib-treated CLL. The data were produced by immunoSEQ multiplex PCR, yet TCRdb's version contains in-frame clones alone and is incomplete. The data hold about 160,000 clones, with about four fifths observed a single time. The sample consisted of PBMCs, taken after 24 months of ibrutinib treatment. The receptors stem from a human donor with chronic lymphocytic leukemia.

The count of this clone is one. Other DNA sequences in the sample encode the same CDR3. This sequence joins TRBV6-1 and TRBJ2-7, with D perhaps matching TRBD1 (6 bases). Germline V gene sequence: CDR1 MNHNS, CDR2 SASEGT. The CDR3 is 12 amino acids. V lost 9 bases to trimming and J lost 4 bases, with 13 bases between them. CDR3 sequence (DNA): TGTGCCAGTAGACCTCAGGGGTACGAGCAGTACTTC. Protein: CASRPQGYEQYF.

This clone was observed a single time. DNA of the CDR3: TGTGCCAGCAGTGAAAGGGGCTTCCCACTCCGGGAGCTGTTTTTT. It translates to CASSERGFPLRELFF. V and J are TRBV2 and TRBJ2-2, with D tentatively TRBD1 (5 bases). This CDR3 region has 15 residues. Looked up from germline, CDR1 is SNHLY and CDR2 is FYNNEI. With 2 bases removed from V and 9 bases from J, the gap between germline ends came to 16 bases.

The chain combines TRBV27 with TRBJ1-1, with D perhaps matching TRBD1 (6 bases). Looked up from germline, CDR1 is MNHEY and CDR2 is SMNVEV (reference sequence). This CDR3 spans 17 amino acids. V lost 9 bases and J 1 base, leaving 24 bases between the germline ends. As DNA, the CDR3 is TGTGCCAGTTTGGGGGGCGCCACAGGACAGAAGAACACTGAAGCTTTCTTT. Translated, it gives CASLGGATGQKNTEAFF.

The chain employs TRBV7-6 and TRBJ2-7; tentatively, D is TRBD1 or TRBD2 (6 bases each). Looked up from germline, CDR1 is SGHVS and CDR2 is FNYEAQ. Deletions cut 5 bases from V and 2 bases from J, with 16 bases between. The CDR3 covers 15 residues. The CDR3 loop reads CASSLEGGSAYEQYF. Here the CDR3 DNA reads TGTGCCAGCAGCCTAGAGGGGGGCTCGGCCTACGAGCAGTACTTC.

This clone has more than one count but fewer than ten. The V gene is TRBV7-6, the J gene TRBJ1-1, with D hard to call. The V gene's germline CDR1 is SGHVS and CDR2 FNYEAQ. The V gene lost 1 base and the J gene lost 3 bases, with 6 bases spanning the gap. The CDR3 runs to 13 residues. This chain's CDR3 is CASSLEQHTEAFF. CDR3 DNA: TGTGCCAGCAGCTTAGAACAGCACACTGAAGCTTTCTTT.

The chain employs TRBV6-1 and TRBJ1-3; D is unclear. Trimming pared 4 bases from V and 4 bases from J, leaving 11 bases between. CDR1 is MNHNS and CDR2 is SASEGT in the germline V gene. This CDR3 has 14 amino acids. DNA of the CDR3: TGTGCCAGCAGTGCTTGGAGATCCGGAAACACCATATATTTT. Amino acid sequence: CASSAWRSGNTIYF.

This clone was found a few times. The V call is TRBV7-3, the J call TRBJ1-2, with TRBD1 identical over 10 bases. V lost 5 bases, J lost 7 bases, and 7 bases stayed unmatched. The V gene's germline CDR1 is SGHTA and CDR2 FQGTGA. This CDR3 has 14 residues. Here the CDR3 DNA reads TGTGCCAGCAGCCCGACAGGGGGCTCAATTGGCTACACCTTC. The encoded protein is CASSPTGGSIGYTF.

The chain combines TRBV7-9 with TRBJ2-2; 7 nucleotides align to TRBD1. Looked up from germline, CDR1 is SEHNR and CDR2 is FQNEAQ (reference sequence). Losses at the gene ends were 5 bases for V and 2 bases for J; bases not matched to a gene: 5. This CDR3 comprises 15 residues. CDR3 DNA sequence: TGTGCCAGCAGCCCTGGGACAGTCAACACCGGGGAGCTGTTTTTT. Translating gives CASSPGTVNTGELFF. The full variable domain, in which reference TRBV7-9 and TRBJ2-2 provide the parts outside the CDR3, is DTGVSQNPRHKITKRGQNVTFRCDPISEHNRLYWYRQTLGQGPEFLTYFQNEAQLEKSRLLSDRFSAERPKGSFSTLEIQRTEQGDSAMYLCASSPGTVNTGELFFGEGSRLTVL.

The chain recombines TRBV7-8 with TRBJ2-7; tentatively, D is TRBD2 (5 bases). The CDR3 has 15 residues. From germline, CDR1 is SGHVS and CDR2 FQNEAQ. V lost 6 bases and J 3 bases, leaving 18 bases between the germline ends. For the CDR3, the DNA is TGTGCCAGCAGTATGCGGCAGCCCAGCGGCTACGAGCAGTACTTC. It yields the protein CASSMRQPSGYEQYF. The full variable domain, rest sourced from reference TRBV7-8 and TRBJ2-7, is GAGVSQSPRYKVAKRGQDVALRCDPISGHVSLFWYQQALGQGPEFLTYFQNEAQLDKSGLPSDRFFAERPEGSVSTLKIQRTQQEDSAVYLCASSMRQPSGYEQYFGPGTRLTVT.